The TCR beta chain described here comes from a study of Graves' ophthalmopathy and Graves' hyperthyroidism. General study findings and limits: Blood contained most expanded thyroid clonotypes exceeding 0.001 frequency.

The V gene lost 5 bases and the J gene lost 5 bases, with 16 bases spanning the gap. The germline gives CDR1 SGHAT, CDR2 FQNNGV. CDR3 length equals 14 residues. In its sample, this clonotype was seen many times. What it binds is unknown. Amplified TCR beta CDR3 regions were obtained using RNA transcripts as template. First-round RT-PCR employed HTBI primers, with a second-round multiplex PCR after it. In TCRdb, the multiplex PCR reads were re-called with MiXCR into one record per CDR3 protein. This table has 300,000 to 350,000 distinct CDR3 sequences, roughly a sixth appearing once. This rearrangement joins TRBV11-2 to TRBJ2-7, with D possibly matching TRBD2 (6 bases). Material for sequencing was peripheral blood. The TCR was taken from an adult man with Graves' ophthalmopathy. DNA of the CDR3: TGTGCCAGCAGCCAGCGGGTAGATGGGAACGAGCAGTACTTC. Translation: CASSQRVDGNEQYF.